This TCR beta chain was documented in a study of OX40 agonist ivuxolimab in advanced cancers. CDR1 is SNHLY, CDR2 FYNNEI, per germline. V lost 8 bases, J lost 1 base, and 11 bases lay in between. This CDR3 is built from 13 residues. Data came from immunoSEQ multiplex PCR; TCRdb stores just in-frame clones and leaves some out. The sample includes 50,000 to 70,000 clones, 75% to 90% seen only once; the top ten take roughly an eighth. The source material was CD4+ or CD8+ T cells sorted from blood, sampled in a trial of the OX40 agonist ivuxolimab. This sequence was found in an adult with an advanced solid tumor such as melanoma, head and neck, liver or kidney cancer. The V and J genes are TRBV2 and TRBJ2-5; possible D gene TRBD1, 5 bases. In DNA, the CDR3 is TGTGCCAGCCAGGGCAGGGTCCAAGAGACCCAGTACTTC. Its translation: CASQGRVQETQYF.